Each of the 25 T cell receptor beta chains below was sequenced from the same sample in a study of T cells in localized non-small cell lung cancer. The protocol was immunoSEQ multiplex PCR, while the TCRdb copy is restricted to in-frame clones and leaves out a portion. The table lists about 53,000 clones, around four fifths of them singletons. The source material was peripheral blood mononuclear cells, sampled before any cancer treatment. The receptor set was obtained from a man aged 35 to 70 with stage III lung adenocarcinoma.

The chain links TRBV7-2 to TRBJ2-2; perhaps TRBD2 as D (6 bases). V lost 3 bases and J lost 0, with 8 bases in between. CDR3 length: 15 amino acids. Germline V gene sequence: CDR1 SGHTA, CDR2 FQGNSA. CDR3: CASSFGGANTGELFF. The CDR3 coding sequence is TGTGCCAGCAGCTTTGGCGGGGCGAACACCGGGGAGCTGTTTTTT.

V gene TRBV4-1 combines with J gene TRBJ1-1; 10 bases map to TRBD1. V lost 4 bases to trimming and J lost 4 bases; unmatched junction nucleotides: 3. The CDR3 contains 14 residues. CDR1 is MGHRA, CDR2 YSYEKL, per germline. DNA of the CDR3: TGCGCCAGCAGCCCCGGACAGGGGGGCACTGAAGCTTTCTTT. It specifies CASSPGQGGTEAFF.

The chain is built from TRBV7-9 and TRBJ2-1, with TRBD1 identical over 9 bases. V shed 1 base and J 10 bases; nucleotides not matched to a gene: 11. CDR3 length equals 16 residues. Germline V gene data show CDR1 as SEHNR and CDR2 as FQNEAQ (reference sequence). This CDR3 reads CASSLGGPGQGQEQFF. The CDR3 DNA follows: TGTGCCAGCAGCTTAGGGGGTCCGGGACAGGGTCAAGAGCAGTTCTTC.

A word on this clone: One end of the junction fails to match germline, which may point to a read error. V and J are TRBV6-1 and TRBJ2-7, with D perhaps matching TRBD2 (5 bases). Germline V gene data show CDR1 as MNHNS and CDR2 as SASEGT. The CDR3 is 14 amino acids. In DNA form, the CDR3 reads TGTGCCAGCAGTAAAGCGGACCTAGGGAGAGAGCAGTACTTC. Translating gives CASSKADLGREQYF.

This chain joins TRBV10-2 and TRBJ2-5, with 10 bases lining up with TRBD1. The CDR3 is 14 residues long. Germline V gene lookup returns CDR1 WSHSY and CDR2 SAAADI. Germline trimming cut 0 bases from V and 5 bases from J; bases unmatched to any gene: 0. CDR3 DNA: TGCGCCAGCAGTGAGTCGGGACAGGGGGAGACCCAGTACTTC. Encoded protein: CASSESGQGETQYF.

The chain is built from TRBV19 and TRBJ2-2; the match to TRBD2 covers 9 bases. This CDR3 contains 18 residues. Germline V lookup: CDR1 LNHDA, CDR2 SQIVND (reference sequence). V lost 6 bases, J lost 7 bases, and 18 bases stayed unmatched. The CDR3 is CASRWLAGLLANGGELFF. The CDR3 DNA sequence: TGTGCCAGTAGGTGGCTAGCGGGATTACTCGCGAACGGCGGGGAGCTGTTTTTT.

In DNA form, the CDR3 reads TGTGCCAGCAGCTTCCCCGGGACAGGGGCCGAAGCTTTCTTT. This codes for CASSFPGTGAEAFF. The chain is built from TRBV11-2 and TRBJ1-1, with 10 bases lining up with TRBD1. Germline V gene data show CDR1 as SGHAT and CDR2 as FQNNGV. With V trimmed by 3 bases and J by 8 bases, 6 bases remained unmatched. The CDR3 extends over 14 amino acids.

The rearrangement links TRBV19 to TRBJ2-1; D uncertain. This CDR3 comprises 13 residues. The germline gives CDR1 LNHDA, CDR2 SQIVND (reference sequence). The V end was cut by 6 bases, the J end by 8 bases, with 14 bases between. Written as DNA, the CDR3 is TGTGCCAGTAGCCTGGGCCCGCCCCATGAGCAGTTCTTC. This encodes CASSLGPPHEQFF.

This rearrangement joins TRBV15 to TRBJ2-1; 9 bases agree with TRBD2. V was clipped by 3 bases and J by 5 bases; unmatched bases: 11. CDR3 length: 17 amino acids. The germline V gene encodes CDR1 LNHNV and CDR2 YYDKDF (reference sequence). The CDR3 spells CATSRDLASGINNEQFF. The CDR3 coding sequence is TGTGCCACCAGCAGGGACCTGGCTAGCGGGATAAACAATGAGCAGTTCTTC.

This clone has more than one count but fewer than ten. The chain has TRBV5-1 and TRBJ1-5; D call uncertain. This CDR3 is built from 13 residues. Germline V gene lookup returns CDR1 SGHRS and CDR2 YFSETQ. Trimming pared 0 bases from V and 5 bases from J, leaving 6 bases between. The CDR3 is CASSLGPDQPQHF. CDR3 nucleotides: TGCGCCAGCAGCTTGGGACCTGATCAGCCCCAGCATTTT.

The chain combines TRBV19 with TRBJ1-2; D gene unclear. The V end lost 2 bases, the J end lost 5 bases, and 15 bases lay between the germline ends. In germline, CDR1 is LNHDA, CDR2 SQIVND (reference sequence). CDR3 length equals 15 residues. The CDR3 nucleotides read TGTGCCAGTAGTATAAGTGACGGATCTCCGTATGGCTACACCTTC. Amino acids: CASSISDGSPYGYTF. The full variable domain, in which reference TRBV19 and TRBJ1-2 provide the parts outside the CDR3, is DGGITQSPKYLFRKEGQNVTLSCEQNLNHDAMYWYRQDPGQGLRLIYYSQIVNDFQKGDIAEGYSVSREKKESFPLTVTSAQKNPTAFYLCASSISDGSPYGYTFGSGTRLTVV.

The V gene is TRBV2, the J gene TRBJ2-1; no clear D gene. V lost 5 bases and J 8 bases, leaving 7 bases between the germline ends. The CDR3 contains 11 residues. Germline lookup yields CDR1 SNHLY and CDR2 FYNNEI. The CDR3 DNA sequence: TGTGCCAGCAGTCTACTTTATGAGCAGTTCTTC. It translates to CASSLLYEQFF.

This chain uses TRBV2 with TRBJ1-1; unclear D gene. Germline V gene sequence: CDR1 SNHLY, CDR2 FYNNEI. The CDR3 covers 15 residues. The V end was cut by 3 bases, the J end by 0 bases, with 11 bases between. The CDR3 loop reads CASSEEAVMNTEAFF. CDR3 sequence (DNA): TGTGCCAGCAGTGAGGAGGCGGTCATGAACACTGAAGCTTTCTTT.

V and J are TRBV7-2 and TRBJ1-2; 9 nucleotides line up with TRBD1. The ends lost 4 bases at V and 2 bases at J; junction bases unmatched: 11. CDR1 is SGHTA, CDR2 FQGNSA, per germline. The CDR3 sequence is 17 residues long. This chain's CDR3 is CASSSRHTGGVNYGYTF. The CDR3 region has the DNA TGTGCCAGCAGCTCACGTCATACAGGGGGCGTGAACTATGGCTACACCTTC.

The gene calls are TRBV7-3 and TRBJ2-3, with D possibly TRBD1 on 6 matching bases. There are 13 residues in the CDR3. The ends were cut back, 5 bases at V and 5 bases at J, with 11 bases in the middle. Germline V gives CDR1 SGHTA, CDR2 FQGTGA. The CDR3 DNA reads TGTGCCAGCAGCACATCGACAGGAGATACGCAGTATTTT. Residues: CASSTSTGDTQYF. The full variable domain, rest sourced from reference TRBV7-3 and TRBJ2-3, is GAGVSQTPSNKVTEKGKYVELRCDPISGHTALYWYRQSLGQGPEFLIYFQGTGAADDSGLPNDRFFAVRPEGSVSTLKIQRTERGDSAVYLCASSTSTGDTQYFGPGTRLTVL.

CDR3 sequence reads: CASSHQRFTDTQYF. Written as DNA, the CDR3 is TGTGCCAGCAGCCATCAGCGTTTCACAGATACGCAGTATTTT. The chain combines TRBV14 with TRBJ2-3; D remains unclear. CDR3 size: 14 residues. The germline CDR1 and CDR2 sequences are SGHDN and FVKESK. The germline V and J ends were trimmed by 3 bases and 2 bases, with 9 bases remaining between them.

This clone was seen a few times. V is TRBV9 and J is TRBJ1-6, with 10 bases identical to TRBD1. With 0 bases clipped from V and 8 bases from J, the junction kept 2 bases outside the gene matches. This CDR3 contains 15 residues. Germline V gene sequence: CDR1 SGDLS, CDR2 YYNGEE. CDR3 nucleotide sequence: TGTGCCAGCAGCGTAGATGGACAGGGGGATTCACCCCTCCACTTT. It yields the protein CASSVDGQGDSPLHF.

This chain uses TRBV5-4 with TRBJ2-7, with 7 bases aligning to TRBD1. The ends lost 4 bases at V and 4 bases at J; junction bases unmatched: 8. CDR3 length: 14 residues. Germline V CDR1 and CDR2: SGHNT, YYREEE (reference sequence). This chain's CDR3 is CASSAYRGTYEQYF. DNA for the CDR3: TGTGCCAGCAGCGCCTACAGGGGCACTTACGAGCAGTACTTC. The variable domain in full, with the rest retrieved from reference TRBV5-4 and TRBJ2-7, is ETGVTQSPTHLIKTRGQQVTLRCSSQSGHNTVSWYQQALGQGPQFIFQYYREEENGRGNFPPRFSGLQFPNYSSELNVNALELDDSALYLCASSAYRGTYEQYFGPGTRLTVT.

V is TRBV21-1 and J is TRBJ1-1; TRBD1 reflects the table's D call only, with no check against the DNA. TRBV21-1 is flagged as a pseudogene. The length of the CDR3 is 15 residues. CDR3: CASSKDRGSNTEAFF. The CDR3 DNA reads TGTGCCAGCAGCAAGGACAGGGGGAGCAACACTGAAGCTTTCTTT.

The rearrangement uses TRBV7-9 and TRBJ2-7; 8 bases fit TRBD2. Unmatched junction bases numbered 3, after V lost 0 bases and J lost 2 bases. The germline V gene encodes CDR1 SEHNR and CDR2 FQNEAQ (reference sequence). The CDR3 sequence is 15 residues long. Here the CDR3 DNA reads TGTGCCAGCAGCTTAGCGGACGGGGGGGCCTACGAGCAGTACTTC. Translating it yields CASSLADGGAYEQYF.

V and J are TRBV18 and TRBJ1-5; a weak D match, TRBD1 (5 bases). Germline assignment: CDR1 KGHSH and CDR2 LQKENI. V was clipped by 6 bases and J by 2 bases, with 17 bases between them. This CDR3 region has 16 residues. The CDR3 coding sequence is TGTGCCAGCTCTTCCGGATTGGGGCTCGGCAATCAGCCCCAGCATTTT. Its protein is CASSSGLGLGNQPQHF. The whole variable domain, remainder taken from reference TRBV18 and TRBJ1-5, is NAGVMQNPRHLVRRRGQEARLRCSPMKGHSHVYWYRQLPEEGLKFMVYLQKENIIDESGMPKERFSAEFPKEGPSILRIQQVVRGDSAAYFCASSSGLGLGNQPQHFGDGTRLSIL.

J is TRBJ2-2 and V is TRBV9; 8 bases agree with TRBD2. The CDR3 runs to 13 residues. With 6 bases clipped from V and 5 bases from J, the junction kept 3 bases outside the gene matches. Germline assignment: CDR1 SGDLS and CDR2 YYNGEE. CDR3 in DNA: TGTGCCAGCACCCGACTAGCGACCGGGGAGCTGTTTTTT. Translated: CASTRLATGELFF.

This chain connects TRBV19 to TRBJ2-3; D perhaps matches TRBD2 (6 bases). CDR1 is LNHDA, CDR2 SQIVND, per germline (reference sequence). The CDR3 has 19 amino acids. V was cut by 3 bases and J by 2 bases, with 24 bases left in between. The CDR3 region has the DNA TGTGCCAGTAGTATCCACCTTCTGTTTTCGGGGGACCTCACAGATACGCAGTATTTT. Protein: CASSIHLLFSGDLTDTQYF. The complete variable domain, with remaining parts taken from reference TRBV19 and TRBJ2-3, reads DGGITQSPKYLFRKEGQNVTLSCEQNLNHDAMYWYRQDPGQGLRLIYYSQIVNDFQKGDIAEGYSVSREKKESFPLTVTSAQKNPTAFYLCASSIHLLFSGDLTDTQYFGPGTRLTVL.

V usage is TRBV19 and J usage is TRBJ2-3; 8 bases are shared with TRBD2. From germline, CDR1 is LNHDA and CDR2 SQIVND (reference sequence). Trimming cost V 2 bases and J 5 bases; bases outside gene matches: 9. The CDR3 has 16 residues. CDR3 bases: TGTGCCAGTAGTATACGCCGGGGGGGCGGGGAAGATACGCAGTATTTT. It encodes CASSIRRGGGEDTQYF. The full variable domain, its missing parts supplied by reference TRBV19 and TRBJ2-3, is DGGITQSPKYLFRKEGQNVTLSCEQNLNHDAMYWYRQDPGQGLRLIYYSQIVNDFQKGDIAEGYSVSREKKESFPLTVTSAQKNPTAFYLCASSIRRGGGEDTQYFGPGTRLTVL.

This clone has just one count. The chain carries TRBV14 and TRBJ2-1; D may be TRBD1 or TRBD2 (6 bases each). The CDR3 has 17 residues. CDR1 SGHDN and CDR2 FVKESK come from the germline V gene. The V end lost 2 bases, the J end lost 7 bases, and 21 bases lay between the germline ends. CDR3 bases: TGTGCCAGCAGCCAACCTTTTAGGGCGGGACACGAAAATGAGCAGTTCTTC. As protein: CASSQPFRAGHENEQFF.